This TCR beta chain came from a study of T cells after somatic rescue of genetic block (dated by TCRdb to 2018 to 2020). Regarding the research as a whole: The study assessed how robust, over the long term, a T-cell system was when the system had developed through somatic rescue of a genetic block in T-cell development.

Libraries were constructed by the immunoSEQ multiplex PCR assay. This immuneACCESS table, as held by TCRdb, lists in-frame sequences with V and J called but not all clones. Of the missing ones, under half trace to an unresolved V gene in checked studies; the others have no known cause. This sample has 85,000 to 90,000 clones in its table, and over 80% of those were observed once. Clones ranked in the top ten supply about 1.5% of the sample. The CDR3 holds 13 amino acids from the cysteine to the phenylalanine. Solely the CDR3 DNA is kept, with 39 bases framed from the first base. The junction shows trimming of 4 bases on V and 7 bases on J, and the gene matches do not reach 5 bases of it. CDR1 and CDR2, per the germline V gene (reference sequence), are SGHNT and YYREEE. Of note for this clone: Its specific antigen is unknown. No base-level quality is on record; no much larger clone is a single base apart.

Sequencing was done on a sample of peripheral blood mononuclear cells (PBMCs). The chain is encoded by TRBV5-4 joined to TRBJ1-3; 7 middle bases align to TRBD1. The TCR sequence derives from a woman aged 18-35 years. The CDR3 in this case is CASSTPTGNTIYF. The DNA sequence is as follows: TGTGCCAGCAGCACCCCGACAGGGAACACCATATATTTT.